This passage covers 24 T cell receptor beta chains from one sample sequenced in a study of T-cell reconstitution after alpha-beta-depleted transplantation in children. As it was prepared, the TCRbeta library received unique molecular identifiers. TCRdb re-derived calls from the PCR reads in MiXCR, one entry per CDR3 protein. The sample lists roughly 300,000 distinct CDR3 sequences; about 9.3% were seen once. Sample: PBMCs from the stem cell graft donor, taken from the stem cell graft. These receptors all stem from a human donor who donated a stem cell graft to a child with acute lymphoblastic leukemia.

V is TRBV7-8 and J is TRBJ1-1; a possible D gene is TRBD1 (6 bases). Germline CDR1 and CDR2: SGHVS and FQNEAQ. CDR3 length equals 15 residues. Trimming removed 5 bases at V and 0 bases at J, with 13 bases between. The chain's CDR3 is CASSAFTGMNTEAFF. CDR3 bases: TGTGCCAGCAGCGCATTCACAGGGATGAACACTGAAGCTTTCTTT.

The chain is built from TRBV20-1 and TRBJ2-3; no clear D. The V gene lost 5 bases and the J gene lost 1 base, with 13 bases spanning the gap. From germline, CDR1 is DFQATT and CDR2 SNEGSKA (reference sequence). The CDR3 consists of 14 residues. Here the CDR3 reads CSAPLRAGTDTQYF. The CDR3 coding sequence is TGCAGTGCTCCCCTGAGAGCCGGCACAGATACGCAGTATTTT.

This clonotype was found many times. The gene calls are TRBV4-1 and TRBJ2-1; D is perhaps TRBD2 (6 bases). Germline values: CDR1 MGHRA, CDR2 YSYEKL. Trimming took off 4 bases at V and 5 bases at J, with 18 bases between the two ends. The length of the CDR3 is 16 residues. In nucleotides, the CDR3 is TGCGCCAGCAGCCGGCCGAGGACTACCCAGGACAATGAGCAGTTCTTC. It translates to CASSRPRTTQDNEQFF.

This clonotype has just a few counts. This chain connects TRBV5-1 to TRBJ2-2; TRBD2 agrees at 8 bases. Germline assignment: CDR1 SGHRS and CDR2 YFSETQ. The CDR3 is 16 amino acids. With V trimmed by 3 bases and J by 5 bases, 9 bases remained unmatched. CDR3 loop: CASSSSGTRSTGELFF. The CDR3, as DNA: TGCGCCAGCAGCTCGTCCGGGACTAGGAGTACCGGGGAGCTGTTTTTT.

The chain has TRBV10-1 and TRBJ2-5; D remains ambiguous. There are 14 residues in the CDR3. Trimming shortened V by 0 bases and J by 2 bases, and 7 bases separated the two germline ends. The germline gives CDR1 WNHNN, CDR2 SYGVQD (reference sequence). As DNA, the CDR3 is TGCGCCAGCAGTGAGTCTAACTGGCAAGAGACCCAGTACTTC. It translates to CASSESNWQETQYF.

The V call is TRBV27, the J call TRBJ1-6; 8 positions agree with TRBD1. The CDR3 has 16 amino acids. Germline V lookup: CDR1 MNHEY, CDR2 SMNVEV (reference sequence). The J segment lost 2 bases and the V segment lost 9 bases, leaving 9 bases of the junction unmatched. CDR3 residues: CARVTGVIPYNSPLHF. CDR3 sequence (DNA): TGTGCCAGGGTGACAGGGGTAATCCCCTATAATTCACCCCTCCACTTT.

The chain carries TRBV11-1 and TRBJ2-3; 9 bases map to TRBD1. CDR3 size: 14 residues. Germline CDR1 is SGHAT and CDR2 is FQDESV (reference sequence). V trimming: 5 bases; J trimming: 6 bases; junction bases outside the gene matches: 6. The CDR3 nucleotides read TGTGCCAGCAGCGTGGACAGGGGTCCTGATACGCAGTATTTT. Amino acids: CASSVDRGPDTQYF.

The CDR3 sequence is CASREDRGLYGYTF. The CDR3 DNA reads as TGTGCCAGCAGGGAGGACAGGGGACTCTATGGCTACACCTTC. The rearrangement links TRBV6-1 to TRBJ1-2; 9 bases line up with TRBD1. This CDR3 spans 14 amino acids. CDR1 and CDR2 from the germline V gene are MNHNS and SASEGT. The ends lost 6 bases at V and 4 bases at J; junction bases unmatched: 6.

The rearrangement links TRBV6-1 to TRBJ1-5; D gene unclear. This CDR3 contains 14 residues. Trimming shortened V by 6 bases and J by 0 bases, and 9 bases separated the two germline ends. Germline assignment: CDR1 MNHNS and CDR2 SASEGT. CDR3: CASRNRDSNQPQHF. CDR3 nucleotide sequence: TGTGCCAGCAGGAACAGAGATAGCAATCAGCCCCAGCATTTT.

The table lists this clonotype with many counts. V gene TRBV10-3 combines with J gene TRBJ1-3; D remains unclear. From germline, CDR1 is ENHRY and CDR2 SYGVKD. V was pared by 3 bases and J by 2 bases, with 11 bases between. The CDR3 runs 15 residues. The CDR3 nucleotides read TGTGCCATCAGTGATTTAGGGATCGCTGGAAACACCATATATTTT. Its protein product is CAISDLGIAGNTIYF.

This clonotype has just a few counts. The chain has TRBV12-3 or TRBV12-4 and TRBJ2-1; D perhaps matches TRBD1 (5 bases). Deletions cut 5 bases from V and 4 bases from J, with 15 bases between. This CDR3 spans 15 amino acids. The CDR3 loop reads CASSPNDRKYNEQFF. CDR3 DNA: TGTGCCAGCAGTCCAAACGACAGAAAATACAATGAGCAGTTCTTC.

Here the CDR3 DNA reads TGTGCCAGCAGCTCGGGGCCCGGCGCTGAAGCTTTCTTT. It is translated as CASSSGPGAEAFF. J is TRBJ1-1 and V is TRBV7-2; D might be TRBD1 (5 bases). CDR1 is SGHTA, CDR2 FQGNSA, per germline. Trimming left V 4 bases short and J 6 bases short, with 12 bases between. This CDR3 is built from 13 residues.

This chain links TRBV2 with TRBJ2-6, with TRBD1 matching 12 bases. The length of the CDR3 is 18 residues. Germline V gives CDR1 SNHLY, CDR2 FYNNEI. Germline trimming cut 0 bases from V and 2 bases from J; bases unmatched to any gene: 2. The CDR3 bases are TGTGCCAGCAGTGAAGCCGGGACAGGGGGCGCTGGGGCCAACGTCCTGACTTTC. It is translated as CASSEAGTGGAGANVLTF.

J is TRBJ2-5 and V is TRBV20-1; 9 bases fit TRBD1. CDR3 size: 17 residues. In germline, CDR1 is DFQATT, CDR2 SNEGSKA (reference sequence). V dropped 2 bases and J dropped 0; count of bases not matched to a gene: 10. CDR3 nucleotide sequence: TGCAGTGCTAGAAATCGGGACAGGGTCTGGGACCAAGAGACCCAGTACTTC. Protein product: CSARNRDRVWDQETQYF.

This clonotype was seen more than once but under ten times. The rearrangement uses TRBV6-1 and TRBJ1-1; D gene unclear. The V end lost 6 bases, the J end lost 5 bases, and 13 bases lay between the germline ends. The CDR3 consists of 13 residues. The germline V gene has CDR1 MNHNS and CDR2 SASEGT. CDR3 loop: CASRVGEWTEAFF. The CDR3 bases are TGTGCCAGCAGAGTGGGAGAATGGACTGAAGCTTTCTTT.

The sample holds a few counts of this clonotype. The chain joins TRBV29-1 to TRBJ1-1; D ambiguous. CDR3 length: 16 residues. In germline, CDR1 is SQVTM, CDR2 ANQGSEA. V was shortened by 0 bases and J by 5 bases, with 19 bases between the two germline ends. CDR3 region: CSVEDGSAAMGTEAFF. CDR3 in DNA: TGCAGCGTTGAAGATGGGTCGGCCGCGATGGGGACTGAAGCTTTCTTT.

The chain carries TRBV7-8 and TRBJ2-1; tentatively, D is TRBD2 (6 bases). The germline V gene encodes CDR1 SGHVS and CDR2 FQNEAQ. V was shortened by 1 base and J by 4 bases, with 14 bases between the two germline ends. The CDR3 consists of 16 residues. The CDR3 DNA sequence: TGTGCCAGCAGCTTAGGGGGGGACTGGACATACAATGAGCAGTTCTTC. Translation: CASSLGGDWTYNEQFF. Based on the CDR3 plus reference TRBV7-8 and TRBJ2-1, the full variable domain is GAGVSQSPRYKVAKRGQDVALRCDPISGHVSLFWYQQALGQGPEFLTYFQNEAQLDKSGLPSDRFFAERPEGSVSTLKIQRTQQEDSAVYLCASSLGGDWTYNEQFFGPGTRLTVL.

V gene TRBV20-1 combines with J gene TRBJ1-6; the match to TRBD1 covers 7 bases. Germline values: CDR1 DFQATT, CDR2 SNEGSKA (reference sequence). V was clipped by 5 bases and J by 0 bases; unmatched bases: 4. CDR3 size: 15 residues. The CDR3 nucleotides are TGCAGTGCTCGGGACAGTAGCTCCTATAATTCACCCCTCCACTTT. Its protein product is CSARDSSSYNSPLHF.

The J gene is TRBJ1-5, the V gene TRBV6-4; tentatively, D is TRBD1 (5 bases). Between the trimmed V and J ends, which lost 8 bases and 2 bases, there was a span of 31 bases. The CDR3 extends over 20 amino acids. Germline V gene data show CDR1 as MRHNA and CDR2 as SNTAGT. CDR3 nucleotides: TGTGCCAGCGGGGACTTAATGGGAGGTGAGACAGTTTCGCGCAATCAGCCCCAGCATTTT. Translation: CASGDLMGGETVSRNQPQHF.

This clonotype was seen a few times. The chain employs TRBV29-1 and TRBJ1-2; 9 bases are a match to TRBD1. With 4 bases clipped from V and 4 bases from J, the junction kept 7 bases outside the gene matches. The germline CDR1 and CDR2 sequences are SQVTM and ANQGSEA. CDR3 length: 14 amino acids. For the CDR3, the DNA is TGCAGCGTTGTACAGGGGGCCTTCATCTATGGCTACACCTTC. Its translation is CSVVQGAFIYGYTF.

This clonotype came up a few times. This rearrangement joins TRBV4-1 to TRBJ2-2; 9 bases are a match to TRBD1. Looked up from germline, CDR1 is MGHRA and CDR2 is YSYEKL. J was trimmed by 3 bases and V by 3 bases; bases with no gene match: 11. The CDR3 extends over 18 amino acids. CDR3 sequence reads: CASSQGRPRTGDTGELFF. As DNA, the CDR3 is TGCGCCAGCAGCCAGGGAAGACCGAGGACAGGGGACACCGGGGAGCTGTTTTTT.

This clonotype was detected only once. V usage is TRBV6-6 and J usage is TRBJ1-6; 8 bases match TRBD1. Germline trimming cut 6 bases from V and 10 bases from J; bases unmatched to any gene: 5. The CDR3 totals 13 residues. Germline V gene sequence: CDR1 MNHNY, CDR2 SVGAGI (reference sequence). The CDR3 DNA reads as TGTGCCAGCAGAACAGGGGGAGGATCACCCCTCCACTTT. Its translation is CASRTGGGSPLHF.

This clonotype was observed a handful of times. The chain combines TRBV28 with TRBJ1-5; tentatively, D is TRBD1 (6 bases). Germline CDR1 MDHEN, CDR2 SYDVKM. Trimming took 6 bases from V and 0 from J, leaving 15 bases between them. The CDR3 loop spans 16 amino acids. The CDR3 here is CASSPGGRDSNQPQHF. The CDR3 DNA reads TGTGCCAGCAGCCCGGGGGGCAGGGATAGCAATCAGCCCCAGCATTTT.

The chain recombines TRBV13 with TRBJ1-6; D gene unclear. The CDR3 has 12 residues. Trimming left V 5 bases short and J 6 bases short, with 5 bases between. Germline CDR1 PRHDT, CDR2 FYEKMQ (reference sequence). The DNA for the CDR3 is TGTGCCAGCAGCCACACTAATTCACCCCTCCACTTT. This sequence encodes CASSHTNSPLHF.